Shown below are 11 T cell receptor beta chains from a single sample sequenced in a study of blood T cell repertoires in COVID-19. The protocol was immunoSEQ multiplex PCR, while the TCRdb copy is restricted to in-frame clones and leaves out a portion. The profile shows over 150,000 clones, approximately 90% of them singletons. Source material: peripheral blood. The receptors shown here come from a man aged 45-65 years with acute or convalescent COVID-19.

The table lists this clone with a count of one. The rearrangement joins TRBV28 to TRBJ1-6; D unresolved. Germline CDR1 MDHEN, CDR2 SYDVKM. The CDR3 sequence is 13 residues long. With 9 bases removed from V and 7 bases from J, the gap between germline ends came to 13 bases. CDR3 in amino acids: CASQMTTNSPLHF. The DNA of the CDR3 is TGTGCCAGTCAGATGACAACCAATTCACCCCTCCACTTT.

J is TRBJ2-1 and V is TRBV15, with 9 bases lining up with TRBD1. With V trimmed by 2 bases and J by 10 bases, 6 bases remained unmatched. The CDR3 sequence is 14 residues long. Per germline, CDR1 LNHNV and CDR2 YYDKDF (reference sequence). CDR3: CATSRPDRGREQFF. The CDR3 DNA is TGTGCCACCAGCAGACCGGACAGGGGTCGGGAGCAGTTCTTC.

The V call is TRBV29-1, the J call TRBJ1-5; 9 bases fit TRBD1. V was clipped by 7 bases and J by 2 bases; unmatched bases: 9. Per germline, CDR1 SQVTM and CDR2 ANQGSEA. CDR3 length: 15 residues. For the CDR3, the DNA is TGCAGCGAGCAACAGGGGGCGCTTGGCAATCAGCCCCAGCATTTT. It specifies CSEQQGALGNQPQHF.

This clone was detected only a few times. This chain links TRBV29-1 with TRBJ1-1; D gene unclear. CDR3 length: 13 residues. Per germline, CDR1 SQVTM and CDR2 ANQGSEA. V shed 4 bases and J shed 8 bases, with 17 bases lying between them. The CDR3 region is CSVVRNEREEAFF. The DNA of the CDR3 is TGCAGCGTTGTAAGAAATGAGAGAGAGGAAGCTTTCTTT.

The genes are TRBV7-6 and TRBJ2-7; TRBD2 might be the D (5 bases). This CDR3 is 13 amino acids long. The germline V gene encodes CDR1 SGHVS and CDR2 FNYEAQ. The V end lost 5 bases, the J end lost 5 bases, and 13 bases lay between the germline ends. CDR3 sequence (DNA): TGTGCCAGCAGCCCCGCCGGGAAAAACGAGCAGTACGTC. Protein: CASSPAGKNEQYV.

The CDR3 bases are TGTGCCAGCAGCTTAGGAGGACTAGCGGGAGCCCCAACAGAGACCCAGTACTTC. Residues: CASSLGGLAGAPTETQYF. The genes are TRBV7-2 and TRBJ2-5; 13 bases line up with TRBD2. Germline V gene lookup returns CDR1 SGHTA and CDR2 FQGNSA. V lost 1 base and J lost 4; bases outside the gene matches: 9. This CDR3 has 18 residues.

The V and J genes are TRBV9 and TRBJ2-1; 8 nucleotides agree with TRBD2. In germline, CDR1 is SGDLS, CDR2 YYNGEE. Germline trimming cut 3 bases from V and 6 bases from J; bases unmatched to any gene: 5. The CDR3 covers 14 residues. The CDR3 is CASSGRTSINEQFF. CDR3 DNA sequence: TGTGCCAGCAGCGGACGGACTAGCATCAATGAGCAGTTCTTC.

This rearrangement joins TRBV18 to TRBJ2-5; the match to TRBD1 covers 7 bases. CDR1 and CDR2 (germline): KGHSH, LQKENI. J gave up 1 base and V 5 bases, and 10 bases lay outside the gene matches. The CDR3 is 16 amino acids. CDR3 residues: CASSTTGTVPQETQYF. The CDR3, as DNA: TGTGCCAGCTCAACTACTGGGACAGTCCCCCAAGAGACCCAGTACTTC.

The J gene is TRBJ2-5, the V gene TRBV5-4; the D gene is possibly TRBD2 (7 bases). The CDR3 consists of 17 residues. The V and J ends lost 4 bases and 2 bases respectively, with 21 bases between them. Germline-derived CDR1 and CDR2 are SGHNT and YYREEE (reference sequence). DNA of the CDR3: TGTGCCAGCAGCCACGAGGGGAGGGGGGCCATGCAAGAGACCCAGTACTTC. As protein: CASSHEGRGAMQETQYF.

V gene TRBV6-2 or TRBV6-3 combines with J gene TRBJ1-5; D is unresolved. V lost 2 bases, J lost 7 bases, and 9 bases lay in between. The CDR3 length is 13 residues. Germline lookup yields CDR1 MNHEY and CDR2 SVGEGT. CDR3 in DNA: TGTGCCAGCAGTTACGGCCAGCGGCAGCCCCAGCATTTT. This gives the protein CASSYGQRQPQHF.

The CDR3 coding sequence is TGCGCCAGCAGCCAAGATCGACAGGCGAACACTGAAGCTTTCTTT. This encodes CASSQDRQANTEAFF. The V and J genes are TRBV4-3 and TRBJ1-1, with D perhaps TRBD1 (6 bases). Per germline, CDR1 LGHNA and CDR2 YSLEER. The CDR3 contains 15 residues. The V and J ends lost 0 bases and 1 base respectively, with 9 bases between them.